The clone carrying this T cell receptor (beta chain) has only a few counts. The CDR3 contains 12 residues. Germline values: CDR1 SGHTA, CDR2 FQGNSA. V lost 4 bases to trimming and J lost 14 bases; unmatched junction nucleotides: 6. These data belong to a study of T-cell memory formation after mild COVID-19. Study at large: Clustering of TCRs was largely donor specific.

With constant-segment primers, 5'RACE yielded cDNA libraries of TCR alpha and TCR beta that carried sample barcodes and UMIs. TCRdb fed the 5' RACE reads into MiXCR, producing one record per CDR3 protein. This sample has over 350,000 distinct CDR3 sequences, with approximately 24% found just once. The sample comprised PBMCs or a T cell subset sorted from them (not recorded which). The V and J genes are TRBV7-2 and TRBJ2-3, with 10 bases matching TRBD2. The clonotype originates from an adult woman who had mild COVID-19 (a few samples of this study predate the infection). Cell type and time point are not known. The chain's CDR3 is CASSSTSGVAYF. CDR3 DNA: TGTGCCAGCAGCTCAACTAGCGGGGTCGCGTATTTT.